Shown below are 18 T cell receptor beta chains from a single sample sequenced in a study of cytomegalovirus exposure and HLA in healthy donors. PCR involved 60 Vbeta and 13 Jbeta primers. Clones were read by immunoSEQ multiplex PCR, and TCRdb kept only the in-frame ones, dropping some. The sample has about 140,000 clones; approximately 84% are singletons. Source material: PBMCs. All receptors derive from a woman between 40 and 50 years old in good health and CMV-seronegative.

The chain combines TRBV6-4 with TRBJ1-5; D not certain. This CDR3 contains 18 residues. Trimming left V 2 bases short and J 0 bases short, with 17 bases between. From germline, CDR1 is MRHNA and CDR2 SNTAGT. The chain's CDR3 is CASSDNLFTDYSNQPQHF. DNA for the CDR3: TGTGCCAGCAGTGACAACCTTTTTACAGATTATAGCAATCAGCCCCAGCATTTT.

A single count supports this clone. The chain is built from TRBV2 and TRBJ2-7; TRBD1 might be the D (6 bases). Trimming removed 10 bases from V and 3 bases from J, with 19 bases in between. The length of the CDR3 is 14 residues. CDR1 and CDR2 (germline): SNHLY, FYNNEI. The CDR3 spells CATNSRTGNYEQYF. The CDR3 nucleotides are TGTGCCACAAATTCGAGAACAGGGAACTACGAGCAGTACTTC.

This clone was picked up one time. The gene calls are TRBV4-2 and TRBJ2-1; 7 bases align to TRBD2. V lost 4 bases, J lost 8 bases, and 17 bases stayed unmatched. Germline CDR1 reads LGHNA; CDR2 reads YNFKEQ. This CDR3 region has 17 residues. The CDR3 sequence: CASSLRTSRETGYEQFF. In nucleotides, the CDR3 is TGTGCCAGCAGCCTTCGGACTAGTCGGGAGACCGGCTATGAGCAGTTCTTC.

The chain couples TRBV19 to TRBJ2-1; 9 bases are a match to TRBD2. The CDR3 has 14 amino acids. Germline CDR1 and CDR2: LNHDA and SQIVND (reference sequence). The V and J ends lost 5 bases and 3 bases, in that order; junction bases with no gene match: 2. The CDR3 here is CASSGSGGYNEQFF. The CDR3 DNA sequence: TGTGCCAGTAGTGGTAGCGGGGGCTACAATGAGCAGTTCTTC.

The chain joins TRBV15 to TRBJ2-6, with 10 bases matching TRBD1. The J segment lost 4 bases and the V segment lost 6 bases, leaving 6 bases of the junction unmatched. The germline gives CDR1 LNHNV, CDR2 YYDKDF (reference sequence). The CDR3 totals 16 residues. The CDR3 loop reads CATRRQGALGANVLTF. As DNA, the CDR3 is TGTGCCACCAGGAGACAGGGGGCTTTAGGGGCCAACGTCCTGACTTTC.

The J gene is TRBJ2-1, the V gene TRBV19; 7 bases agree with TRBD1. The CDR3 extends over 17 amino acids. V dropped 5 bases and J dropped 2; count of bases not matched to a gene: 12. CDR1 and CDR2 from the germline V gene are LNHDA and SQIVND (reference sequence). The CDR3, as DNA: TGTGCCAGTAGTCCCCCTCCTTGGACAGGCCCCTACAATGAGCAGTTCTTC. This encodes CASSPPPWTGPYNEQFF.

V is TRBV6-5 and J is TRBJ1-6; D is perhaps TRBD1 (6 bases). Germline CDR1 and CDR2: MNHEY and SVGAGI. The CDR3 has 14 residues. Trimming took off 2 bases at V and 7 bases at J, with 9 bases between the two ends. CDR3 region: CASSYEGGNSPLHF. Written as DNA, the CDR3 is TGTGCCAGCAGTTACGAGGGGGGGAATTCACCCCTCCACTTT.

The CDR3 sequence is CASARREGHEQYF. The CDR3 DNA sequence: TGTGCCAGCGCCCGGCGGGAGGGCCACGAGCAGTACTTC. V is TRBV27 and J is TRBJ2-7; 9 nucleotides agree with TRBD2. The J segment lost 5 bases and the V segment lost 8 bases, leaving 7 bases of the junction unmatched. CDR1 is MNHEY, CDR2 SMNVEV, per germline (reference sequence). The CDR3 runs to 13 residues.

This rearrangement joins TRBV5-1 to TRBJ2-7; 11 bases fit TRBD1. The trim removed 2 bases at V and 7 bases at J, leaving 8 bases unmatched. CDR1 and CDR2 from the germline V gene are SGHRS and YFSETQ. This CDR3 comprises 15 residues. The chain's CDR3 is CASSFGQGAGREQYF. DNA for the CDR3: TGCGCCAGCAGCTTCGGACAGGGGGCAGGGAGGGAGCAGTACTTC.

This chain connects TRBV7-7 to TRBJ2-2; 7 bases match TRBD1. Germline CDR1 is SSHAT and CDR2 is FNYEAQ (reference sequence). The ends lost 4 bases at V and 4 bases at J; junction bases unmatched: 6. This CDR3 spans 15 amino acids. The CDR3 protein is CASSSTGIRTGELFF. The DNA for the CDR3 is TGTGCCAGCAGCTCGACAGGGATTCGCACCGGGGAGCTGTTTTTT.

V usage is TRBV4-1 and J usage is TRBJ2-7; TRBD2 might be the D (5 bases). The CDR3 consists of 17 residues. Germline lookup yields CDR1 MGHRA and CDR2 YSYEKL. The germline V and J ends were trimmed by 0 bases and 6 bases, with 21 bases remaining between them. This CDR3 reads CASSQEAGGGRPSEQYF. The CDR3 nucleotides are TGCGCCAGCAGCCAAGAAGCTGGTGGCGGGCGCCCATCCGAGCAGTACTTC.

The chain has TRBV18 and TRBJ2-7, with TRBD2 as a possible D gene (6 bases). Germline-derived CDR1 and CDR2 are KGHSH and LQKENI. The CDR3 has 16 residues. Trimming removed 8 bases from V and 3 bases from J, with 23 bases in between. The CDR3 spells CASPPEAGPEVYEQYF. CDR3 nucleotide sequence: TGTGCCAGCCCTCCCGAAGCGGGTCCCGAGGTCTACGAGCAGTACTTC.

The rearrangement uses TRBV11-2 and TRBJ2-1; TRBD2 matches at 7 bases. Germline CDR1 reads SGHAT; CDR2 reads FQNNGV. Trimming cost V 4 bases and J 7 bases; bases outside gene matches: 10. The CDR3 extends over 15 amino acids. Here the CDR3 DNA reads TGTGCCAGCAGCTCCACTAGCGCCGCCTTGAATGAGCAGTTCTTC. Translation: CASSSTSAALNEQFF.

The chain is built from TRBV29-1 and TRBJ2-7; 8 bases are shared with TRBD2. Trimming at V came to 4 bases and at J to 5 bases, leaving 7 bases not matched to a gene. Germline V gives CDR1 SQVTM, CDR2 ANQGSEA. CDR3 length: 13 residues. In DNA form, the CDR3 reads TGCAGCGTTGCGGGACTAGACTGGAACGAGCAGTACTTC. Translating gives CSVAGLDWNEQYF.

V gene TRBV2 combines with J gene TRBJ1-5; TRBD1 matches 7 bases. CDR3 length equals 14 residues. Germline CDR1 SNHLY, CDR2 FYNNEI. The J segment lost 5 bases and the V segment lost 8 bases, leaving 9 bases of the junction unmatched. In DNA form, the CDR3 reads TGTGCCAGCTCGTACGACAGGGTAGATCAGCCCCAGCATTTT. Amino acids: CASSYDRVDQPQHF. The whole variable domain, remainder taken from reference TRBV2 and TRBJ1-5, is EPEVTQTPSHQVTQMGQEVILRCVPISNHLYFYWYRQILGQKVEFLVSFYNNEISEKSEIFDDQFSVERPDGSNFTLKIRSTKLEDSAMYFCASSYDRVDQPQHFGDGTRLSIL.

The chain uses TRBV19 and TRBJ1-5; possible D gene TRBD1, 5 bases. Trimming stripped 10 bases from V and 10 bases from J, with 20 bases between. The V gene's germline CDR1 is LNHDA and CDR2 SQIVND (reference sequence). The CDR3 is 13 residues long. CDR3 residues: CATNKGREIPQHF. The DNA for the CDR3 is TGTGCCACTAACAAGGGGCGCGAAATCCCCCAGCATTTT.

The chain combines TRBV6-5 with TRBJ2-7; 8 positions agree with TRBD1. From germline, CDR1 is MNHEY and CDR2 SVGAGI. V dropped 6 bases and J dropped 3; count of bases not matched to a gene: 1. CDR3 length equals 12 residues. The CDR3 DNA reads TGTGCCAGCAGAGACAGGGGCTACGAGCAGTACTTC. Residues: CASRDRGYEQYF.

This clone was detected a few times. The chain recombines TRBV5-1 with TRBJ2-3; 9 nucleotides align to TRBD2. This CDR3 spans 18 amino acids. The trim removed 1 base at V and 2 bases at J, leaving 11 bases unmatched. Germline lookup yields CDR1 SGHRS and CDR2 YFSETQ. For the CDR3, the DNA is TGCGCCAGCAGCTTGTCCAGATTCGGGACTAGCCCCACAGATACGCAGTATTTT. As protein: CASSLSRFGTSPTDTQYF. Complete variable domain (other parts from reference TRBV5-1 and TRBJ2-3): KAGVTQTPRYLIKTRGQQVTLSCSPISGHRSVSWYQQTPGQGLQFLFEYFSETQRNKGNFPGRFSGRQFSNSRSEMNVSTLELGDSALYLCASSLSRFGTSPTDTQYFGPGTRLTVL.